This TCR beta chain was captured by sequencing in a study of regulatory T cells in long-lasting Graves disease. At the level of the study: Antithyroid drug use was under 3 months in newly diagnosed Graves' patients.

Comments on this clonotype: A much more abundant neighbour one base away suggests this may be a read error.

Time point in this sample: newly diagnosed GD, antithyroid drugs for less than 3 months. With RNA extracted from PBMCs as input, the TCR library was made. The CDR3 is 13 residues long. Germline CDR1 and CDR2: SGHNT and YYREEE (reference sequence). HTBI primers from iRepertoire and Arm-PCR of CDR3 regions yielded the TCR beta libraries. TCRdb ran MiXCR on the multiplex PCR reads and lists one entry per CDR3 protein. Altogether around 400,000 distinct CDR3 sequences are present, 12% being singletons, with the ten largest covering 15% to 20%. These same records also appear under a second study, on T cells in Graves' hyperthyroidism and ophthalmopathy. Per that study: Model-based prediction identified ophthalmopathy a median about 7 months prior to its onset.

The material was peripheral blood mononuclear cells (PBMCs), obtained at new diagnosis, from a patient treated with antithyroid drugs. This rearrangement joins TRBV5-4 to TRBJ2-5; D is unclear. The receptor was isolated from a woman between 18 and 30 years old with Graves disease. The CDR3 DNA follows: TGTGCCAGCAGCTTTTCCCAGCAAGAGACCCGGTACTTC. This translates into CASSFSQQETRYF.